The clone carrying this T cell receptor (beta chain) came up a few times. What it binds is not known. This specimen belongs to a study of a mutant IDH1 vaccine in newly diagnosed glioma. On the study more broadly: Beginning 4-6 weeks after radiotherapy alone, or with temozolomide cycles, vaccination took place. Among treated patients, roughly 60% were male and about 38% female, and mean age was approximately 43 years. Patients had received radiotherapy, temozolomide, or both previously, most receiving both.

Produced via immunoSEQ multiplex PCR; TCRdb's table is partial and in-frame only. The data show 30,000 to 35,000 clones, approximately 50% seen once. Notes on the study in general: Pseudoprogression seemed unrelated to changes in top peripheral T cell clonotypes.

Time point meaning: week 5, during vaccination. The study gave 300 ug of mutant IDH1 20-mer peptide per vaccine dose, with topical imiquimod. Germline lookup yields CDR1 SQVTM and CDR2 ANQGSEA. V was cut by 5 bases and J by 5 bases, with 12 bases left in between. The CDR3 consists of 12 residues. The TCR comes from a woman aged 18-29 years with glioma. The sequencing used PBMCs, collected from a glioma patient whose treatment included an IDH1 peptide vaccine. This chain uses TRBV29-1 with TRBJ1-1; a weak D match, TRBD1 (6 bases). CDR3 sequence (DNA): TGCAGCGTTCGGGGGGGGCGTACTGAAGCTTTCTTT. Translating gives CSVRGGRTEAFF.